Given below is one TCR beta chain in context. Before being deemed recovered, Cohort 3 donors had two negative PCRs, clearance, or symptom resolution. Profiling relied on immunoSEQ multiplex PCR, and the TCRdb table lists in-frame clones only, not all of them. The profile shows about half a million clones, about 85% of them singletons. This sample is drawn from a study of blood T cell repertoires in COVID-19. The CDR3 contains 21 residues. Germline V gene data show CDR1 as GTSNPN and CDR2 as SVGIG (reference sequence). V lost 4 bases to trimming and J lost 5 bases, with 33 bases between them. This TCR derives from a woman aged 60-75 years who had recovered from COVID-19. The sample was PBMCs or T cells enriched from blood (not recorded which). V is TRBV30 and J is TRBJ1-6; D unresolved. The CDR3 loop reads CAWKKGVVLSTAPTNNSPLHF. CDR3 nucleotides: TGTGCCTGGAAAAAGGGAGTGGTACTCTCGACGGCCCCAACAAATAATTCACCCCTCCACTTT.